These 18 T cell receptor beta chains were all obtained from the same sample, sequenced in a study of regulatory T cells in long-lasting Graves disease. Building the TCR beta libraries relied on iRepertoire HTBI primers, and CDR3 regions underwent Arm-PCR. TCRdb reanalysed the multiplex PCR reads using MiXCR and keeps one entry per CDR3 protein. This sample has over 450,000 distinct CDR3 sequences, with about 12% found just once. Time point described: newly diagnosed GD, antithyroid drugs for less than 3 months. TCR sequences were obtained from RNA taken from PBMCs. These records were also assigned to another study, of T cells in Graves' hyperthyroidism and ophthalmopathy.

The sample was peripheral blood mononuclear cells (PBMCs), taken at new diagnosis, from a patient treated with antithyroid drugs. The receptor set was obtained from a woman under 40 with Graves disease.

The chain joins TRBV7-8 to TRBJ2-3, with TRBD2 matching 8 bases. V lost 2 bases and J lost 4; bases outside the gene matches: 14. The CDR3 runs to 18 residues. Germline loops: CDR1 SGHVS, CDR2 FQNEAQ. The CDR3 sequence: CASSLYSARREAPDTQYF. In DNA form, the CDR3 reads TGTGCCAGCAGCTTATATTCAGCGAGGCGGGAGGCGCCAGATACGCAGTATTTT.

This clonotype has a count of ten or more. The chain joins TRBV13 to TRBJ2-7, with 7 nucleotides matching TRBD1. CDR1 and CDR2 (germline): PRHDT, FYEKMQ (reference sequence). J lost 2 bases, V lost 5 bases, and 9 bases had no gene match. The CDR3 consists of 15 residues. The CDR3 DNA reads as TGTGCCAGCAGCCCCCGGACAGGTTTACCCTACGAGCAGTACTTC. Its translation is CASSPRTGLPYEQYF.

This clonotype was counted ten times or more. V is TRBV6-5 and J is TRBJ1-2; D is unclear. Germline V gene data show CDR1 as MNHEY and CDR2 as SVGAGI. This CDR3 has 18 residues. V was pared by 2 bases and J by 1 base, with 20 bases between. The CDR3 DNA sequence: TGTGCCAGCAGTTACACGTCCCCGGGCAGACCTGATAACTATGGCTACACCTTC. This sequence encodes CASSYTSPGRPDNYGYTF.

This clonotype was seen many times. This chain joins TRBV20-1 and TRBJ2-5; no firm D call. V was shortened by 6 bases and J by 4 bases, with 15 bases between the two germline ends. The CDR3 consists of 13 residues. Germline V gives CDR1 DFQATT, CDR2 SNEGSKA (reference sequence). The CDR3 protein is CSAQGLIGETQYF. Here the CDR3 DNA reads TGCAGTGCCCAAGGGCTGATTGGAGAGACCCAGTACTTC.

This clonotype was observed at least ten times. The chain has TRBV4-1 and TRBJ2-3; 9 positions agree with TRBD2. From germline, CDR1 is MGHRA and CDR2 YSYEKL. This CDR3 is 15 amino acids long. Trimming cost V 7 bases and J 2 bases; bases outside gene matches: 7. CDR3 coding DNA: TGCGCCAGCAAACCGACTAGCGGTCACACAGATACGCAGTATTTT. The encoded protein is CASKPTSGHTDTQYF.

Ten or more counts support this clonotype. This chain links TRBV28 with TRBJ1-1; a possible D gene is TRBD1 (5 bases). Germline assignment: CDR1 MDHEN and CDR2 SYDVKM. The CDR3 sequence is 15 residues long. The V and J ends lost 3 bases and 4 bases respectively, with 15 bases between them. The CDR3 region has the DNA TGTGCCAGCAGTTTTACCAGGGCACGGGGCACTGAAGCTTTCTTT. Its protein is CASSFTRARGTEAFF.

This clonotype appeared a few times. The chain couples TRBV10-3 to TRBJ1-1; 9 nucleotides match TRBD1. Trimming cost V 5 bases and J 1 base; bases outside gene matches: 2. The CDR3 is 14 amino acids. Germline V gene lookup returns CDR1 ENHRY and CDR2 SYGVKD. The CDR3 nucleotides read TGTGCCATCAGTACGGGACAGGGGAACACTGAAGCTTTCTTT. Translation: CAISTGQGNTEAFF.

Only a few counts were recorded for this clonotype. The chain links TRBV20-1 to TRBJ2-1; 8 bases line up with TRBD1. The length of the CDR3 is 14 residues. Germline lookup yields CDR1 DFQATT and CDR2 SNEGSKA (reference sequence). The J segment lost 3 bases and the V segment lost 4 bases, leaving 5 bases of the junction unmatched. The CDR3 is CSAMHRGDYNEQFF. CDR3 sequence (DNA): TGCAGTGCTATGCACAGGGGGGACTACAATGAGCAGTTCTTC.

At least ten counts were recorded for this clonotype. This rearrangement joins TRBV11-2 to TRBJ1-1; weak D call: TRBD1 (6 bases). V lost 4 bases and J lost 0, with 15 bases in between. Germline loops: CDR1 SGHAT, CDR2 FQNNGV. CDR3 length: 16 amino acids. CDR3 protein: CASSWMTGTMNTEAFF. CDR3 nucleotides: TGTGCCAGCAGCTGGATGACAGGCACTATGAACACTGAAGCTTTCTTT.

This clonotype has a handful of counts. V usage is TRBV6-2 or TRBV6-3 and J usage is TRBJ2-5, with 12 bases identical to TRBD2. V lost 6 bases, J lost 5 bases, and 19 bases stayed unmatched. CDR1 is MNHEY and CDR2 is SVGEGT in the germline V gene. This CDR3 contains 19 residues. The CDR3 is CASSPSRLAGEKGRETQYF. Written as DNA, the CDR3 is TGTGCCAGCAGCCCCTCAAGACTAGCGGGAGAGAAGGGCCGGGAGACCCAGTACTTC.

There are many counts of this clonotype. The chain links TRBV18 to TRBJ2-3; D may be TRBD2 (7 bases). Trimming removed 6 bases at V and 2 bases at J, with 15 bases between. The CDR3 totals 15 residues. Germline V gene sequence: CDR1 KGHSH, CDR2 LQKENI. CDR3 loop: CASSHPGGSTDTQYF. In DNA form, the CDR3 reads TGTGCCAGCTCCCACCCGGGGGGCTCCACAGATACGCAGTATTTT.

In its sample, this clonotype was seen a few times. Mismatch with germline at one junction end may stem from a read error. The genes are TRBV11-2 and TRBJ1-2; D is perhaps TRBD1 (5 bases). The germline V gene has CDR1 SGHAT and CDR2 FQNNGV. This CDR3 has 11 amino acids. CDR3 sequence (DNA): TGTGCCAGCAGCTCCCGGGACGGCATATCCTTC. Protein product: CASSSRDGISF.

The rearrangement joins TRBV4-3 to TRBJ2-2; D is uncertain. CDR1 and CDR2 (germline): LGHNA, YSLEER. CDR3 length: 14 amino acids. V dropped 0 bases and J dropped 5 bases, with 7 bases sitting between them. Here the CDR3 reads CASSQDHNTGELFF. CDR3 DNA sequence: TGCGCCAGCAGCCAAGATCACAATACCGGGGAGCTGTTTTTT.

This clonotype was observed many times. The genes are TRBV5-1 and TRBJ2-2, with TRBD2 identical over 7 bases. CDR1 is SGHRS and CDR2 is YFSETQ in the germline V gene. The CDR3 consists of 17 residues. V gave up 4 bases and J gave up 6 bases; unmatched junction bases: 15. DNA of the CDR3: TGCGCCAGCAGCCCGATCGCGGGAGCCCACGGGGCCGGGGAGCTGTTTTTT. Protein sequence: CASSPIAGAHGAGELFF.

This clonotype was seen many times. This chain's CDR3 is CASSQGDRPSYEQYF. CDR3 coding DNA: TGTGCCAGCAGCCAAGGGGACCGACCCTCCTACGAGCAGTACTTC. The chain links TRBV3-1 to TRBJ2-7; D might be TRBD1 or TRBD2, each matching 5 bases. Germline V gene lookup returns CDR1 LGHDT and CDR2 YNNKEL (reference sequence). Deletions cut 1 base from V and 0 bases from J, with 10 bases between. This CDR3 spans 15 amino acids.

This clonotype was detected ten times or more. The V call is TRBV4-1, the J call TRBJ1-5; no firm D call. The CDR3 contains 15 residues. Germline V lookup: CDR1 MGHRA, CDR2 YSYEKL. V was shortened by 3 bases and J by 0 bases, with 9 bases between the two germline ends. The DNA for the CDR3 is TGCGCCAGCAGCCACGGGCCGGGTAGCAATCAGCCCCAGCATTTT. This sequence encodes CASSHGPGSNQPQHF.

A few counts support this clonotype. Just one base apart from a much larger clone, this may be a read error. This rearrangement joins TRBV27 to TRBJ1-3, with 7 bases fitting TRBD1. Germline V gene sequence: CDR1 MNHEY, CDR2 SMNVEV (reference sequence). With V trimmed by 3 bases and J by 3 bases, 2 bases remained unmatched. This CDR3 region has 14 residues. CDR3 in amino acids: CASSLGTVGNTIYF. In DNA, the CDR3 is TGTGCCAGCAGTTTGGGGACAGTTGGAAACACCATATATTTT.

This clonotype has a handful of counts. The chain uses TRBV10-3 and TRBJ2-2, with D possibly TRBD1 on 6 matching bases. CDR1 and CDR2 (germline): ENHRY, SYGVKD. Trimming left V 6 bases short and J 4 bases short, with 12 bases between. The CDR3 length is 14 residues. CDR3 in DNA: TGTGCCATCAGGGAAGGGGGTTTCACCGGGGAGCTGTTTTTT. Translating gives CAIREGGFTGELFF.